This entry concerns a single TCR beta chain. This record comes from a study of blood T cell repertoires in COVID-19. V was shortened by 3 bases and J by 8 bases, with 11 bases between the two germline ends. Germline CDR1 reads SGHAT; CDR2 reads FQDESV (reference sequence). The CDR3 consists of 14 residues. This table comes from immunoSEQ multiplex PCR, and its TCRdb copy is limited to in-frame clones, with some not included. Of more than 250,000 clones in the sample, around 86% were seen once. The sequence was obtained from a man aged 50-60 years with active or convalescent COVID-19. The chain joins TRBV11-1 to TRBJ1-6; unclear D gene. Input material: peripheral blood. Here the CDR3 reads CASSFWRNHSPLHF. The CDR3 DNA follows: TGTGCCAGCAGCTTCTGGCGGAACCATTCACCCCTCCACTTT.